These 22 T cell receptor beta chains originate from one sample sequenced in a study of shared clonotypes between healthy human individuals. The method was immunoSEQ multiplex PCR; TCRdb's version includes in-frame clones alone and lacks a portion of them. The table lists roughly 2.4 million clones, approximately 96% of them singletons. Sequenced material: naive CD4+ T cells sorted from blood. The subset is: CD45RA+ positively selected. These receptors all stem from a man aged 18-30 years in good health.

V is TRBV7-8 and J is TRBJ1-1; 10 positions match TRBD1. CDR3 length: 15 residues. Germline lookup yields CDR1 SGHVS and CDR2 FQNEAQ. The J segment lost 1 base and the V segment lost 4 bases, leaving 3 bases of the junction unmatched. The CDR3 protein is CASSSDRGGNTEAFF. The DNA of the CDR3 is TGTGCCAGCAGCTCGGACAGGGGGGGGAACACTGAAGCTTTCTTT. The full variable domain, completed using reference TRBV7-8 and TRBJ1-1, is GAGVSQSPRYKVAKRGQDVALRCDPISGHVSLFWYQQALGQGPEFLTYFQNEAQLDKSGLPSDRFFAERPEGSVSTLKIQRTQQEDSAVYLCASSSDRGGNTEAFFGQGTRLTVV.

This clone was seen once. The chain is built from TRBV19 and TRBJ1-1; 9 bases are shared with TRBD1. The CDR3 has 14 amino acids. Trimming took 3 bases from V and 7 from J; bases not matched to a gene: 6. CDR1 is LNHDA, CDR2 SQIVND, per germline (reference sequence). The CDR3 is CASSIVAGQGEAFF. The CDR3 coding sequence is TGTGCCAGTAGTATTGTAGCGGGACAGGGTGAAGCTTTCTTT. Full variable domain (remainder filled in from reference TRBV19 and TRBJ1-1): DGGITQSPKYLFRKEGQNVTLSCEQNLNHDAMYWYRQDPGQGLRLIYYSQIVNDFQKGDIAEGYSVSREKKESFPLTVTSAQKNPTAFYLCASSIVAGQGEAFFGQGTRLTVV.

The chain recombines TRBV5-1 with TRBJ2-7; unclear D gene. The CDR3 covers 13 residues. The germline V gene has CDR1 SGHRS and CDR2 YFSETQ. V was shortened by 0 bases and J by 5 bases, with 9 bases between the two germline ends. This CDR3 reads CASSLVPEHEQYF. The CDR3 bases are TGCGCCAGCAGCTTGGTACCCGAACACGAGCAGTACTTC.

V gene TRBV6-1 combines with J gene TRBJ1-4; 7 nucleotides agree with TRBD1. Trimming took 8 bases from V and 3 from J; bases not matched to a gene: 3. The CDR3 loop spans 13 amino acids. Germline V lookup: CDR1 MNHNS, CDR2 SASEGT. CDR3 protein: CASEGAANEKLFF. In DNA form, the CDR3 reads TGTGCCAGCGAGGGGGCTGCTAATGAAAAACTGTTTTTT.

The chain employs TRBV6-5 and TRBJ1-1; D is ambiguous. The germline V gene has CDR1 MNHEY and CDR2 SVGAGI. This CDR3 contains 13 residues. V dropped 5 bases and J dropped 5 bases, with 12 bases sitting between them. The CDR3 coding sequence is TGTGCCAGCAGTAGTCTAATCCTGACTGAAGCTTTCTTT. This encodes CASSSLILTEAFF.

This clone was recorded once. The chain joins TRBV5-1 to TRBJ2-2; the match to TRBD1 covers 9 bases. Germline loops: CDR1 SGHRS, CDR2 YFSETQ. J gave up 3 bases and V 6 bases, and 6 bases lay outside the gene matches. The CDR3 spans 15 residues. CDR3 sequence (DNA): TGCGCCAGCACCTCGGGGGACAGGGACACCGGGGAGCTGTTTTTT. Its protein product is CASTSGDRDTGELFF. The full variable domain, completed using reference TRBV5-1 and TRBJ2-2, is KAGVTQTPRYLIKTRGQQVTLSCSPISGHRSVSWYQQTPGQGLQFLFEYFSETQRNKGNFPGRFSGRQFSNSRSEMNVSTLELGDSALYLCASTSGDRDTGELFFGEGSRLTVL.

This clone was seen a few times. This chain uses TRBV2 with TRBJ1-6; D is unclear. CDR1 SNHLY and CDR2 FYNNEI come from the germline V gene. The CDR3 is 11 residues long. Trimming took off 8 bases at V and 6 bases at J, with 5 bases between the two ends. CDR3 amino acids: CASGRNSPLHF. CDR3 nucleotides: TGTGCCAGCGGGCGTAATTCACCCCTCCACTTT.

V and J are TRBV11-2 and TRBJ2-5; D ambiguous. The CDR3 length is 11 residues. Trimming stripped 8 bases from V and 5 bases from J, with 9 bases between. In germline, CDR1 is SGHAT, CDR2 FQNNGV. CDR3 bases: TGTGCCAGCTCGATGGAGGAGACCCAGTACTTC. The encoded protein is CASSMEETQYF.

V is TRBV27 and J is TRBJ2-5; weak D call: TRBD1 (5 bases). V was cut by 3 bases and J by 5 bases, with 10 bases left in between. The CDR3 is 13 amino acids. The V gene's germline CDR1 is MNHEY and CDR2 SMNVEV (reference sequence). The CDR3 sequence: CASSFQGVETQYF. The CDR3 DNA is TGTGCCAGCAGTTTTCAAGGGGTCGAGACCCAGTACTTC.

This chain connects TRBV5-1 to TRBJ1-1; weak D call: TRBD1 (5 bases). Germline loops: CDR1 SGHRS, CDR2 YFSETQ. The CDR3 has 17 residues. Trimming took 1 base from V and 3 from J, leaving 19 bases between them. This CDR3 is CASSLQPDGTFYTEAFF. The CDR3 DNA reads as TGCGCCAGCAGCTTGCAGCCCGACGGGACCTTTTACACTGAAGCTTTCTTT.

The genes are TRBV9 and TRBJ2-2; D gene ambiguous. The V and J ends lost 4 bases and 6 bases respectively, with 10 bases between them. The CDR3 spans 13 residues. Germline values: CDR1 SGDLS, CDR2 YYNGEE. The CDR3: CASSPLYSGELFF. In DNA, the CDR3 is TGTGCCAGCAGCCCTCTTTATTCCGGGGAGCTGTTTTTT.

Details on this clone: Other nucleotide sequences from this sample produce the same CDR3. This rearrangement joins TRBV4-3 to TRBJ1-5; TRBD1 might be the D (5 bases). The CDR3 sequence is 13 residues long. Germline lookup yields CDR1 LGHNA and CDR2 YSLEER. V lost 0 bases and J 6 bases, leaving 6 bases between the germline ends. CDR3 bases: TGCGCCAGCAGCCAAGAAAGGGGTCAGCCCCAGCATTTT. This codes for CASSQERGQPQHF.

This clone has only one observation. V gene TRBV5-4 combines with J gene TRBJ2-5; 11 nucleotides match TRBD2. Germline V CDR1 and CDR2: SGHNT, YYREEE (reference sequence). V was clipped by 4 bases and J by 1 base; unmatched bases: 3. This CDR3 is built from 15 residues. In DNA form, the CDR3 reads TGTGCCAGCAGCCTAGCGGGAGGAGTCCAAGAGACCCAGTACTTC. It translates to CASSLAGGVQETQYF.

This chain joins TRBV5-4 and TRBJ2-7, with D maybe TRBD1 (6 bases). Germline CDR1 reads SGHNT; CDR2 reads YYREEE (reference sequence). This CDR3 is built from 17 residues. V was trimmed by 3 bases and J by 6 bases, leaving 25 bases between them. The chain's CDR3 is CASSSKKQGASTVEQYF. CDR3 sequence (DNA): TGTGCCAGCAGCTCGAAAAAACAGGGAGCCTCCACAGTCGAGCAGTACTTC.

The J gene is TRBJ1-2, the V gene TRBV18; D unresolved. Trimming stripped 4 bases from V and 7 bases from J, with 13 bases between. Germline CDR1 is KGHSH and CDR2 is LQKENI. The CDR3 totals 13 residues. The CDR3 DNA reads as TGTGCCAGCTCACAAGACCAGTTGGGTGGCTACACCTTC. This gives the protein CASSQDQLGGYTF.

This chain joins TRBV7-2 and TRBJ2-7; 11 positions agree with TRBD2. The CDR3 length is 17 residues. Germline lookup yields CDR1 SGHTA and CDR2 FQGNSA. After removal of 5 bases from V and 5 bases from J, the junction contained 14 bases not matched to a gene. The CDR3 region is CASSLRSTSGNLHEQYF. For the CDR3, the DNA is TGTGCCAGCAGCCTCCGCTCGACTAGCGGGAATTTACACGAGCAGTACTTC.

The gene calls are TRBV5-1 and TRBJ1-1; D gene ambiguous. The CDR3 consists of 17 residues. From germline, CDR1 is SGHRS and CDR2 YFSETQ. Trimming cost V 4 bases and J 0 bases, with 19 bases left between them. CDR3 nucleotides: TGCGCCAGCAGCCACGGTTCAGAAAATCTATTGAACACTGAAGCTTTCTTT. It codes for CASSHGSENLLNTEAFF.

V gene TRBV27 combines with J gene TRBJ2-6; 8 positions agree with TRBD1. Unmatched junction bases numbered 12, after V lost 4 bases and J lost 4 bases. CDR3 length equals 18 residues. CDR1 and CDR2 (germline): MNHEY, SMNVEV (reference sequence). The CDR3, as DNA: TGTGCCAGCAGTTACCACGGACAGGGAGTAGAAGGGGCCAACGTCCTGACTTTC. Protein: CASSYHGQGVEGANVLTF.

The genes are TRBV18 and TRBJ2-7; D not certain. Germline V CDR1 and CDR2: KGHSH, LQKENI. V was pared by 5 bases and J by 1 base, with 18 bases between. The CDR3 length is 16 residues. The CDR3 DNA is TGTGCCAGCTCATTACAAATCAGTCATCCTTCCTACGAGCAGTACTTC. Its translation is CASSLQISHPSYEQYF.

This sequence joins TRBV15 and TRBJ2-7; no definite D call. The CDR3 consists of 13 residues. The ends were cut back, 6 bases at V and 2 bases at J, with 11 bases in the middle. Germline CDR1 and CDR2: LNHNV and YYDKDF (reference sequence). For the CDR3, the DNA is TGTGCCACCAGTGAAAGTAATGCCTACGAGCAGTACTTC. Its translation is CATSESNAYEQYF.

CDR3 residues: CASSLGGFQETQYF. In DNA form, the CDR3 reads TGCGCCAGCAGCCTGGGCGGATTCCAAGAGACCCAGTACTTC. This chain links TRBV10-2 with TRBJ2-5; D not certain. CDR1 and CDR2 (germline): WSHSY, SAAADI. With 6 bases removed from V and 1 base from J, the gap between germline ends came to 12 bases. The CDR3 covers 14 residues.

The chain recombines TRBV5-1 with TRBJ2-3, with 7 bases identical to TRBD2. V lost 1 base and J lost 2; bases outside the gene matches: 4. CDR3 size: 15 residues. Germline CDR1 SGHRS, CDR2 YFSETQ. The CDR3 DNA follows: TGCGCCAGCAGCTTGCCAGGGACTAACACAGATACGCAGTATTTT. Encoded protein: CASSLPGTNTDTQYF.